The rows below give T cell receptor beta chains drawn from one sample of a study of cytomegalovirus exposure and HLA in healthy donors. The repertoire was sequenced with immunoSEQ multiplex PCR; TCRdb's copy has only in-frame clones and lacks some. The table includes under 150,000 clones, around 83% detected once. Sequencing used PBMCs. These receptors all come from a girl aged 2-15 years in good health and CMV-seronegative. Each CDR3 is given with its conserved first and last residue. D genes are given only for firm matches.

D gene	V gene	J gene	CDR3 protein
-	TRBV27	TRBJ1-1	CASSLIRQNTEAFF
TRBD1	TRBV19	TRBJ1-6	CASSQGTPSPLHF
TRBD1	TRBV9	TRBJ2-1	CASSVGYRTGNEQFF
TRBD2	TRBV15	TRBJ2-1	CATSIGLAGGNEQFF
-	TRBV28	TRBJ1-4	CASSDNLWTSTGLNEKLFF
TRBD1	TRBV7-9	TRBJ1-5	CASSPGTGTNQPQHF
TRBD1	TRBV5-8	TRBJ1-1	CASSSGQGVLHTEAFF
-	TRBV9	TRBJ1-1	CASSAGSNTEAFF
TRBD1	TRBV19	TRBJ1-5	CASSIDRGGIRQPQHF
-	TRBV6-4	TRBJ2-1	CASSDSSISGSYNEQFF
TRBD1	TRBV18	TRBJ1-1	CASSPRAGGAMNTEAFF
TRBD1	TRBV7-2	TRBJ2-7	CASSAAGQGEYEQYF
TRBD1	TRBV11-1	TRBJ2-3	CASSSDRGIMDTQYF
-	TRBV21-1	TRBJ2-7	CASSRTGTSGTYEQYF
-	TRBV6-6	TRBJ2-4	CASSQRGPAKNIQYF
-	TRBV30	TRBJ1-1	CAIERNTEAFF
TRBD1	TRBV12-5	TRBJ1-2	CASGLVPSRGLLLYYGYTF
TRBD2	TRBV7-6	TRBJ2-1	CASSLIIAGEAAEQFF
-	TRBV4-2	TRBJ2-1	CASSQELLVVGEQFF
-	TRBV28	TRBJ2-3	CASAGSADTQYF
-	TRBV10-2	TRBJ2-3	CASSENPIGTDTQYF
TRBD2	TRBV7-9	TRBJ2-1	CASGRSGGSIDNEQFF
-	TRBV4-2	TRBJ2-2	CASSARQDNTGELFF
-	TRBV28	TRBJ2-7	CASTTTGSSSDEQYF
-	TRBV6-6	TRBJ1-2	CASSNQRDLNTF
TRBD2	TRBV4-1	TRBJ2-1	CASRRTSGRYNEQFF
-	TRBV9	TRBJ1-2	CASSVLTNGGYGYTF
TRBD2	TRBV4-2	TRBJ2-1	CASSQASGGAGNEQFF
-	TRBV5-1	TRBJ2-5	CASSQGPGTQYF
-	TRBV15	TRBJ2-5	CATGVREETQYF
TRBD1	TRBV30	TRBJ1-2	CACSSGGYYGYTF
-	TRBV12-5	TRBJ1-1	CASGGQWTEAFF
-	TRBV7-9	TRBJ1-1	CASSLNVQANTEAFF
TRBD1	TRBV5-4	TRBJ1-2	CASSATLGQGGNYGYTF
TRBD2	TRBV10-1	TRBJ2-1	CASSETDSGRRNEQFF
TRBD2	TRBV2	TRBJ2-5	CASSVRLAVETQYF
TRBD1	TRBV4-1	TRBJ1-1	CASSPIGQGKKAFF
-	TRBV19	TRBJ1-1	CASSIGQANTEAFF
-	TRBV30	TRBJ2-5	CAWSVGSSETQYF
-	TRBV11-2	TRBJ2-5	CASSLDLETQYF
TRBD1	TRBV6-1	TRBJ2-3	CASSEGTGGAETQYF
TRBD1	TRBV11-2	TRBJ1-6	CASSLNTGGAGSPLHF
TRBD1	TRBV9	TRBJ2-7	CASSVGQGGAEQYF
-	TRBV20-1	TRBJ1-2	CSGVNTYGYTF
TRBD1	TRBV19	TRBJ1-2	CASKGWGTANYGYTF
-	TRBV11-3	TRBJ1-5	CASSSRQGNQPQHF
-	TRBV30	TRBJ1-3	CAWSGPLSGNTIYF
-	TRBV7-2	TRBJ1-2	CASSVAVGGTYGYTF
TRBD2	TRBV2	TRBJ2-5	CASSAWTSGETQYF
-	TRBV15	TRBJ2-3	CATSKYGSTDTQYF
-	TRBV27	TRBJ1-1	CASSPIRTAMNTEAFF
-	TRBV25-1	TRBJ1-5	CASSGRQVDQPQHF
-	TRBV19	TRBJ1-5	CASSLREGRRDQPQHF
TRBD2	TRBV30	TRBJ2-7	CAWSEGLAGNEQYF
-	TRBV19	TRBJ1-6	CASSMGGDSPLHF
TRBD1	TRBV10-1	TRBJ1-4	CASRKRDRGLSNEKLFF
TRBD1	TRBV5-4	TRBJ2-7	CASSASGTGLDEQYF
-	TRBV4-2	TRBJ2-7	CASSLQWVDSEVRYF